The 30 T cell receptor beta chains reported below all come from one sample, sequenced in a study of response to subunit inactivated influenza vaccine. TCRdb re-analysed the RT-PCR reads in MiXCR, keeping a single row per CDR3 protein. The sample includes around 570,000 distinct CDR3 sequences, 7.6% of them seen just once. Sequencing was performed on PBMCs from blood, taken about 24 months after vaccination. The receptor source for this set is a man aged 50 to 75 who received an inactivated influenza vaccine.

The gene calls are TRBV29-1 and TRBJ1-2, with a weak D call TRBD1 (5 bases). Germline-derived CDR1 and CDR2 are SQVTM and ANQGSEA. V was shortened by 3 bases and J by 8 bases, with 19 bases between the two germline ends. The CDR3 spans 14 residues. The CDR3 DNA reads TGCAGCGTTGAGAAGGGTCTCGGGGCGGTAGGCTACACCTTC. Protein sequence: CSVEKGLGAVGYTF. Full variable domain (missing parts from reference TRBV29-1 and TRBJ1-2): SAVISQKPSRDICQRGTSLTIQCQVDSQVTMMFWYRQQPGQSLTLIATANQGSEATYESGFVIDKFPISRPNLTFSTLTVSNMSPEDSSIYLCSVEKGLGAVGYTFGSGTRLTVV.

This clonotype has at least ten counts. This chain connects TRBV28 to TRBJ1-6, with a weak D call TRBD1 (5 bases). Deletions cut 1 base from V and 16 bases from J, with 17 bases between. The CDR3 sequence is 14 residues long. Germline-derived CDR1 and CDR2 are MDHEN and SYDVKM. In DNA, the CDR3 is TGTGCCAGCAGTTTATCAGCAGGGACTCGCAGGCTCCACTTT. Its protein product is CASSLSAGTRRLHF.

This clonotype came up many times. The genes are TRBV18 and TRBJ2-7; D is unresolved. The germline CDR1 and CDR2 sequences are KGHSH and LQKENI. V was clipped by 0 bases and J by 3 bases, with 12 bases between them. The CDR3 runs 15 residues. The CDR3 region is CASSPPEGIHYEQYF. Here the CDR3 DNA reads TGTGCCAGCTCACCACCGGAAGGGATCCACTACGAGCAGTACTTC.

This clonotype was seen more than once but under ten times. The chain employs TRBV20-1 and TRBJ1-1; the D gene is possibly TRBD1 (6 bases). This CDR3 spans 10 amino acids. The germline V gene encodes CDR1 DFQATT and CDR2 SNEGSKA (reference sequence). V was cut by 4 bases and J by 8 bases, with 8 bases left in between. The CDR3 nucleotides are TGCAGTGCTATACAGGGCGAAGCTTTCTTT. Protein product: CSAIQGEAFF.

This clonotype turned up a few times. This chain uses TRBV7-9 with TRBJ2-3; TRBD2 matches 9 bases. There are 15 residues in the CDR3. The ends lost 6 bases at V and 6 bases at J; junction bases unmatched: 10. Germline loops: CDR1 SEHNR, CDR2 FQNEAQ (reference sequence). As DNA, the CDR3 is TGTGCCAGCAGTCAAAGACTAGCGGCTTTGGATACGCAGTATTTT. Its protein product is CASSQRLAALDTQYF.

The sample holds a few counts of this clonotype. This chain connects TRBV29-1 to TRBJ1-5; D gene unclear. CDR1 is SQVTM and CDR2 is ANQGSEA in the germline V gene. The CDR3 sequence is 12 residues long. The ends were cut back, 4 bases at V and 4 bases at J, with 8 bases in the middle. Here the CDR3 reads CSVGTENQPQHF. CDR3 in DNA: TGCAGCGTTGGAACAGAGAATCAGCCCCAGCATTTT.

The chain has TRBV7-9 and TRBJ2-7; D ambiguous. This CDR3 has 14 residues. V lost 5 bases to trimming and J lost 1 base, with 12 bases between them. Germline V lookup: CDR1 SEHNR, CDR2 FQNEAQ (reference sequence). CDR3: CASSPPVESYEQYF. For the CDR3, the DNA is TGTGCCAGCAGCCCCCCGGTGGAGTCCTACGAGCAGTACTTC. Based on the CDR3 plus reference TRBV7-9 and TRBJ2-7, the full variable domain is DTGVSQNPRHKITKRGQNVTFRCDPISEHNRLYWYRQTLGQGPEFLTYFQNEAQLEKSRLLSDRFSAERPKGSFSTLEIQRTEQGDSAMYLCASSPPVESYEQYFGPGTRLTVT.

The sample holds many counts of this clonotype. The chain links TRBV3-1 to TRBJ2-1; D is unclear. The CDR3 runs 16 residues. The germline CDR1 and CDR2 sequences are LGHDT and YNNKEL (reference sequence). Deletions cut 0 bases from V and 4 bases from J, with 13 bases between. The CDR3 spells CASSQDDLNSYNEQFF. CDR3 DNA: TGTGCCAGCAGCCAAGATGACTTAAACTCTTACAATGAGCAGTTCTTC.

Only a few counts were recorded for this clonotype. This CDR3 is CSARLGNSGANVLTF. CDR3 in DNA: TGCAGTGCTAGATTGGGCAACTCTGGGGCCAACGTCCTGACTTTC. The chain employs TRBV20-1 and TRBJ2-6; D is uncertain. Deletions cut 2 bases from V and 0 bases from J, with 8 bases between. From germline, CDR1 is DFQATT and CDR2 SNEGSKA (reference sequence). The CDR3 is 15 amino acids.

V is TRBV20-1 and J is TRBJ2-3, with 8 bases aligning to TRBD1. Germline V CDR1 and CDR2: DFQATT, SNEGSKA (reference sequence). This CDR3 is built from 15 residues. Trimming removed 2 bases from V and 2 bases from J; junction bases left unmatched: 6. The DNA of the CDR3 is TGCAGTGCTAGACCAAGACAGGGGTTCACAGATACGCAGTATTTT. Its translation is CSARPRQGFTDTQYF.

This clonotype showed up many times. This chain connects TRBV6-6 to TRBJ2-7; D is undetermined. The CDR3 spans 11 residues. Trimming stripped 5 bases from V and 3 bases from J, with 5 bases between. Germline V gene sequence: CDR1 MNHNY, CDR2 SVGAGI (reference sequence). Written as DNA, the CDR3 is TGTGCCAGCAGTACGAACTACGAGCAGTACTTC. Translated: CASSTNYEQYF.

This clonotype has at least ten counts. This rearrangement joins TRBV15 to TRBJ2-1; TRBD2 might be the D (6 bases). CDR1 LNHNV and CDR2 YYDKDF come from the germline V gene (reference sequence). V lost 2 bases to trimming and J lost 6 bases, with 20 bases between them. The CDR3 has 17 residues. CDR3 in amino acids: CATSRIPSGLNGNEQFF. CDR3 coding DNA: TGTGCCACCAGCAGAATTCCGAGTGGACTAAACGGCAATGAGCAGTTCTTC.

This clonotype was counted many times. V is TRBV10-2 and J is TRBJ2-1, with 8 bases that match TRBD2. The V gene end was trimmed by 3 bases and the J gene end by 7 bases; junction bases not matched to a gene: 11. This CDR3 contains 16 residues. Germline CDR1 reads WSHSY; CDR2 reads SAAADI. The DNA of the CDR3 is TGCGCCAGCAGTGATCGGGAGGGCGTTATTTGGAATGAGCAGTTCTTC. It encodes CASSDREGVIWNEQFF.

This chain links TRBV3-1 with TRBJ1-3; maybe TRBD1 (5 bases). The CDR3 length is 18 residues. Germline V lookup: CDR1 LGHDT, CDR2 YNNKEL (reference sequence). The V end was cut by 4 bases, the J end by 0 bases, with 19 bases between. CDR3 DNA sequence: TGTGCCAGCAGCCGGACCCGGGGGGAACCCAGCTCTGGAAACACCATATATTTT. Translating it yields CASSRTRGEPSSGNTIYF.

In this sample, this clonotype turned up many times. This chain uses TRBV29-1 with TRBJ2-2; no clear D. With 4 bases removed from V and 5 bases from J, the gap between germline ends came to 11 bases. Germline CDR1 is SQVTM and CDR2 is ANQGSEA. There are 13 residues in the CDR3. This chain's CDR3 is CSVVQLSTGELFF. The CDR3 DNA reads as TGCAGCGTTGTGCAGCTTTCGACCGGGGAGCTGTTTTTT.

This clonotype was detected a few times. The chain links TRBV4-2 to TRBJ1-5; 7 positions match TRBD1. Germline values: CDR1 LGHNA, CDR2 YNFKEQ. The CDR3 runs 17 residues. V lost 1 base and J lost 4; bases outside the gene matches: 10. In DNA form, the CDR3 reads TGTGCCAGCAGCCAAGCAGAGGGGGCAATAGGGAATCAGCCCCAGCATTTT. It encodes CASSQAEGAIGNQPQHF.

This clonotype was counted ten times or more. The chain recombines TRBV4-3 with TRBJ2-2; D uncertain. Germline lookup yields CDR1 LGHNA and CDR2 YSLEER. Trimming left V 1 base short and J 2 bases short, with 5 bases between. CDR3 length: 14 residues. The CDR3 loop is CASSQGRNTGELFF. CDR3 sequence (DNA): TGCGCCAGCAGCCAAGGGAGAAACACCGGGGAGCTGTTTTTT.

This clonotype came up a few times. The chain combines TRBV19 with TRBJ2-2, with D perhaps matching TRBD2 (5 bases). The CDR3 extends over 15 amino acids. Germline V gene data show CDR1 as LNHDA and CDR2 as SQIVND (reference sequence). Trimming shortened V by 7 bases and J by 4 bases, and 16 bases separated the two germline ends. The CDR3 protein is CASTSLGGITGELFF. The CDR3 DNA reads TGTGCCAGTACCTCCCTCGGAGGTATCACCGGGGAGCTGTTTTTT. Together with reference TRBV19 and TRBJ2-2, the CDR3 gives the full variable domain: DGGITQSPKYLFRKEGQNVTLSCEQNLNHDAMYWYRQDPGQGLRLIYYSQIVNDFQKGDIAEGYSVSREKKESFPLTVTSAQKNPTAFYLCASTSLGGITGELFFGEGSRLTVL.

This clonotype occurred a few times. The rearrangement uses TRBV6-2 or TRBV6-3 and TRBJ1-1, with 8 bases matching TRBD1. This CDR3 comprises 14 residues. The V and J ends lost 2 bases and 4 bases, in that order; junction bases with no gene match: 3. Germline V gene data show CDR1 as MNHEY and CDR2 as SVGEGT. The CDR3, as DNA: TGTGCCAGCAGTTACGCCGGACAGGGCACTGAAGCTTTCTTT. Amino acid sequence: CASSYAGQGTEAFF.

This clonotype appeared many times. The chain uses TRBV10-3 and TRBJ2-1; 9 nucleotides align to TRBD2. With 4 bases clipped from V and 6 bases from J, the junction kept 10 bases outside the gene matches. The CDR3 length is 16 residues. From germline, CDR1 is ENHRY and CDR2 SYGVKD. The CDR3 spells CAISAYSGSVGNEQFF. DNA of the CDR3: TGTGCCATCAGTGCTTATAGCGGGAGTGTTGGCAATGAGCAGTTCTTC.

This clonotype was counted ten times or more. This rearrangement joins TRBV3-1 to TRBJ2-2; 7 positions agree with TRBD1. The V gene end was trimmed by 6 bases and the J gene end by 3 bases; junction bases not matched to a gene: 7. The V gene's germline CDR1 is LGHDT and CDR2 YNNKEL (reference sequence). The CDR3 covers 15 residues. This chain's CDR3 is CASSPYGTDTGELFF. In DNA, the CDR3 is TGTGCCAGCAGTCCATACGGGACAGACACCGGGGAGCTGTTTTTT.

This clonotype was seen more than once but under ten times. This sequence joins TRBV20-1 and TRBJ2-1; D ambiguous. V was clipped by 5 bases and J by 7 bases, with 6 bases between them. The germline V gene has CDR1 DFQATT and CDR2 SNEGSKA (reference sequence). The CDR3 is 10 residues long. The CDR3 region is CSAPRNEQFF. CDR3 DNA sequence: TGCAGTGCTCCCCGGAATGAGCAGTTCTTC.

The V gene is TRBV5-1, the J gene TRBJ1-3; D remains ambiguous. V lost 0 bases and J lost 0, with 7 bases in between. There are 15 residues in the CDR3. Per germline, CDR1 SGHRS and CDR2 YFSETQ. CDR3 DNA: TGCGCCAGCAGCTTGGTTGGAAGCTCTGGAAACACCATATATTTT. Protein sequence: CASSLVGSSGNTIYF.

This clonotype appeared a few times. This chain uses TRBV28 with TRBJ2-5; either TRBD1 or TRBD2 may supply D (5 bases each). The CDR3 length is 14 residues. The germline V and J ends were trimmed by 3 bases and 13 bases, with 21 bases remaining between them. CDR1 and CDR2 (germline): MDHEN, SYDVKM. CDR3 sequence (DNA): TGTGCCAGCAGTTTGACCTTCTTTCGGGACCCCCGGTACTTC. Amino acid sequence: CASSLTFFRDPRYF.

This clonotype appeared many times. This chain connects TRBV5-5 to TRBJ1-1; a possible D gene is TRBD1 (5 bases). The V gene's germline CDR1 is SGHKS and CDR2 YYEKEE (reference sequence). Trimming shortened V by 4 bases and J by 3 bases, and 7 bases separated the two germline ends. This CDR3 spans 12 amino acids. CDR3 protein: CASSGGYTEAFF. DNA of the CDR3: TGTGCCAGCAGCGGGGGGTACACTGAAGCTTTCTTT. The full variable domain, completed using reference TRBV5-5 and TRBJ1-1, is DAGVTQSPTHLIKTRGQQVTLRCSPISGHKSVSWYQQVLGQGPQFIFQYYEKEERGRGNFPDRFSARQFPNYSSELNVNALLLGDSALYLCASSGGYTEAFFGQGTRLTVV.

This clonotype was detected ten times or more. The chain carries TRBV12-3 or TRBV12-4 and TRBJ1-1, with D maybe TRBD1 (6 bases). The ends were cut back, 5 bases at V and 1 base at J, with 14 bases in the middle. CDR3 size: 15 residues. The CDR3 DNA is TGTGCCAGCAGTCCAGTCAGGGGCGAGAACACTGAAGCTTTCTTT. Amino acids: CASSPVRGENTEAFF.

The sample holds many counts of this clonotype. The V and J genes are TRBV6-1 and TRBJ2-1; perhaps TRBD2 as D (5 bases). The CDR3 has 15 residues. Germline lookup yields CDR1 MNHNS and CDR2 SASEGT. Trimming left V 4 bases short and J 0 bases short, with 10 bases between. The CDR3 reads CASSVLASSYNEQFF. The CDR3 coding sequence is TGTGCCAGCAGTGTCCTAGCCTCCTCCTACAATGAGCAGTTCTTC.

This chain uses TRBV28 with TRBJ2-7, with 15 bases aligning to TRBD2. This CDR3 is built from 16 residues. The ends lost 6 bases at V and 6 bases at J; junction bases unmatched: 9. Germline V lookup: CDR1 MDHEN, CDR2 SYDVKM. CDR3 nucleotide sequence: TGTGCCAGCAGGGGGGTGGGACTAGCGGGAGGCCCCGAGCAGTACTTC. Translating gives CASRGVGLAGGPEQYF.

There are many counts of this clonotype. The chain combines TRBV12-3 or TRBV12-4 with TRBJ1-3, with unresolved D. V dropped 6 bases and J dropped 4 bases, with 10 bases sitting between them. The CDR3 is 13 amino acids. The CDR3 sequence is CASSPSVGNTIYF. The CDR3, as DNA: TGTGCCAGCAGCCCAAGCGTGGGAAACACCATATATTTT.

This clonotype was detected only a few times. The J gene is TRBJ1-2, the V gene TRBV6-5, with D tentatively TRBD1 (5 bases). The CDR3 is 16 amino acids. V gave up 0 bases and J gave up 8 bases, with 19 bases separating them. Germline CDR1 reads MNHEY; CDR2 reads SVGAGI. DNA of the CDR3: TGTGCCAGCAGTTACTCGGGGCAGGAAAGGCCCGGGGGCTACACCTTC. Amino acid sequence: CASSYSGQERPGGYTF.